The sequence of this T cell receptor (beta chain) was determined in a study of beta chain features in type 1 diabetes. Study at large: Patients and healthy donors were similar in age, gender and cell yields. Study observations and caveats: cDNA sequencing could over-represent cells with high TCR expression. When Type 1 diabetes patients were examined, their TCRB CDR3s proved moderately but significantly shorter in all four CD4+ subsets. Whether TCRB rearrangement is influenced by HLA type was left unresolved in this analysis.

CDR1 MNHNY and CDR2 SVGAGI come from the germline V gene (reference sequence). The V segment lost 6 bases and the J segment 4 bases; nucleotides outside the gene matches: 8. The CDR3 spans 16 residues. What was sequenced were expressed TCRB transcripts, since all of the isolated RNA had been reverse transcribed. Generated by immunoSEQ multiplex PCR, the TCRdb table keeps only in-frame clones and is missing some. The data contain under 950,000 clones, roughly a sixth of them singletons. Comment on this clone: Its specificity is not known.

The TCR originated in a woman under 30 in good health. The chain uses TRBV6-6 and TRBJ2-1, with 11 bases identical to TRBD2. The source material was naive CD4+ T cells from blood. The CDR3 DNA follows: TGTGCCAGCAGACTAGCCGGGACTAGCGGTTACAATGAGCAGTTCTTC. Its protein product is CASRLAGTSGYNEQFF.